This TCR beta chain was identified during a study of blood T cell repertoires in COVID-19. At the level of the study: The samples span acute and convalescent COVID-19 from the United States, Italy and Spain. T cells, B-cell-depleted T cells, or PBMCs supplied cDNA or gDNA.

The CDR3 has 15 amino acids. Losses at the gene ends were 5 bases for V and 5 bases for J; bases not matched to a gene: 6. Germline V gene sequence: CDR1 MDHEN, CDR2 SYDVKM. In the authors' workflow: For nucleated cells, counts were estimated from reference gene primer amplification. Libraries were prepared by immunoSEQ multiplex PCR; TCRdb keeps only in-frame clonotypes and omits some of them. Clone size and the V and J calls come from that table; the DNA yielded D and trimming. This table has tens of thousands of clones, about three quarters appearing once. The clonotype comes from a man between 65 and 80 years old with active or convalescent COVID-19. The chain joins TRBV28 to TRBJ1-2; 12 positions match TRBD1. Specimen: peripheral blood. This CDR3 is CASSRGTGGGYGYTF. CDR3 sequence (DNA): TGTGCCAGCAGTCGCGGGACAGGGGGCGGGTATGGCTACACCTTC.